This passage covers 11 T cell receptor beta chains from one sample sequenced in a study of blood T cell repertoires in COVID-19 (dated by TCRdb to the early 2020s). Receptors were amplified or captured by the immunoSEQ multiplex PCR assay. TCRdb obtained this table from immuneACCESS and retained in-frame rearrangements with V and J assigned. These tables miss some clones; where compared with another copy, unresolved V genes account for less than half of the shortfall, and the remainder is unexplained. Counted in this sample were some 200,000 clones; roughly four fifths of them appeared once. Jointly, the top ten make up around 9% of the sample. Sequenced material: PBMCs or T cells enriched from blood (not recorded which). The source of these receptors is a man aged 40-55 years who had recovered from COVID-19.

This chain uses TRBV5-1 with TRBJ2-1; 12 bases match TRBD2. V shed 4 bases, J shed 7 bases, and the junction held 6 bases outside the gene matches. This CDR3 has 15 residues. Germline CDR1 and CDR2: SGHRS and YFSETQ. CDR3 sequence: CASSAGLAGLNEQFF. The CDR3 DNA is TGCGCCAGCAGCGCCGGACTAGCGGGACTTAATGAGCAGTTCTTC.

The CDR3 coding sequence is TGTGCCACCAGTGACACGGACAGACTCTATGGCTACACCTTC. Residues: CATSDTDRLYGYTF. The genes are TRBV24-1 and TRBJ1-2; possibly TRBD1 for D (6 bases). Looked up from germline, CDR1 is KGHDR and CDR2 is SFDVKD. V lost 4 bases and J 4 bases, leaving 12 bases between the germline ends. The CDR3 has 14 residues.

This sequence joins TRBV5-6 and TRBJ2-2, with a tentative D call TRBD2 (5 bases). The CDR3 loop spans 15 amino acids. V lost 1 base to trimming and J lost 0 bases, with 7 bases between them. From germline, CDR1 is SGHDT and CDR2 YYEEEE. CDR3 sequence reads: CASSLWESNTGELFF. CDR3 coding DNA: TGTGCCAGCAGCTTGTGGGAGTCGAACACCGGGGAGCTGTTTTTT.

This clone was recorded a few times. V and J are TRBV5-1 and TRBJ1-1; 10 bases align to TRBD1. The trim removed 3 bases at V and 1 base at J, leaving 3 bases unmatched. This CDR3 contains 15 residues. Germline lookup yields CDR1 SGHRS and CDR2 YFSETQ. This chain's CDR3 is CASSSRQGANTEAFF. In nucleotides, the CDR3 is TGCGCCAGCAGCTCTAGACAGGGGGCGAACACTGAAGCTTTCTTT.

This chain joins TRBV9 and TRBJ1-2; D not resolved. The CDR3 is made up of 13 amino acids. From germline, CDR1 is SGDLS and CDR2 YYNGEE. Trimming took off 2 bases at V and 2 bases at J, with 7 bases between the two ends. CDR3 in amino acids: CASSVDGNYGYTF. CDR3 DNA sequence: TGTGCCAGCAGCGTCGACGGGAACTATGGCTACACCTTC.

This clone was detected only once. V usage is TRBV19 and J usage is TRBJ1-5, with a weak D call TRBD1 (5 bases). Trimming took 3 bases from V and 1 from J, leaving 13 bases between them. CDR1 is LNHDA, CDR2 SQIVND, per germline (reference sequence). The CDR3 consists of 16 residues. The CDR3 loop is CASSIWTSWSNQPQHF. The CDR3 DNA follows: TGTGCCAGTAGTATTTGGACAAGCTGGAGCAATCAGCCCCAGCATTTT.

In this sample, this clone turned up once. The chain has TRBV4-1 and TRBJ1-4, with 8 bases that match TRBD1. This CDR3 has 14 amino acids. Unmatched junction bases numbered 3, after V lost 2 bases and J lost 7 bases. Germline V CDR1 and CDR2: MGHRA, YSYEKL. The CDR3 DNA reads as TGCGCCAGCAGCCAACAGGGGGCCTCTGAAAAACTGTTTTTT. Translating gives CASSQQGASEKLFF.

V and J are TRBV13 and TRBJ2-3, with 8 bases aligning to TRBD2. The CDR3 runs 14 residues. Looked up from germline, CDR1 is PRHDT and CDR2 is FYEKMQ (reference sequence). V shed 4 bases, J shed 5 bases, and the junction held 5 bases outside the gene matches. The CDR3 bases are TGTGCCAGCAGCTCGGGACTAGTTAGAGATACGCAGTATTTT. Its translation: CASSSGLVRDTQYF.

The chain carries TRBV30 and TRBJ1-3; D call uncertain. The CDR3 sequence is 10 residues long. Trimming stripped 3 bases from V and 5 bases from J, with 2 bases between. Germline V gene sequence: CDR1 GTSNPN, CDR2 SVGIG (reference sequence). The CDR3 region is CAWSRNTIYF. The CDR3 DNA reads TGTGCCTGGAGCAGAAACACCATATATTTT.

This chain uses TRBV7-9 with TRBJ1-4; D is possibly TRBD1 (6 bases). V lost 6 bases to trimming and J lost 4 bases, with 12 bases between them. CDR3 size: 14 residues. Germline values: CDR1 SEHNR, CDR2 FQNEAQ (reference sequence). CDR3 bases: TGTGCCAGCAGGCCGGACAGAAATAATGAAAAACTGTTTTTT. It codes for CASRPDRNNEKLFF.

The V and J genes are TRBV5-1 and TRBJ2-5; D is possibly TRBD1 (5 bases). The length of the CDR3 is 18 residues. Germline V gene lookup returns CDR1 SGHRS and CDR2 YFSETQ. V lost 2 bases to trimming and J lost 2 bases, with 22 bases between them. DNA for the CDR3: TGCGCCAGCAGCTTCGCTCACCTTGCCGATAGGGGACAAGAGACCCAGTACTTC. Translating it yields CASSFAHLADRGQETQYF.